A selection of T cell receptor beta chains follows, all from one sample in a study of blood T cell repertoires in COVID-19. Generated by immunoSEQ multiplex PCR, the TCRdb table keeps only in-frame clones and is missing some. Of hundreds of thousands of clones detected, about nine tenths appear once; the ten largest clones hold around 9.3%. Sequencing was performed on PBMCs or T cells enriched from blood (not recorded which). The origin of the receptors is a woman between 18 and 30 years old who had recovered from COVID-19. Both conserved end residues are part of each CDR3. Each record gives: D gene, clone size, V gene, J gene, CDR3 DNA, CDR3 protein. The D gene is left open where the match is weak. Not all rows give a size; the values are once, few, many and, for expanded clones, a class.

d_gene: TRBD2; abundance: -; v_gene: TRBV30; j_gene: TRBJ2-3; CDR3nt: TGTGCCTGCAGCATAGCGGGGAATACGCAGTATTTT; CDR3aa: CACSIAGNTQYF
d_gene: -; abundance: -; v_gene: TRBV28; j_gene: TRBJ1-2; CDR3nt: TGTGCCAGCAGTCTTGCTAACTATGGCTACACCTTC; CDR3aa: CASSLANYGYTF
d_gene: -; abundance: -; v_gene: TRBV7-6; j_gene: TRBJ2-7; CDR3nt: TGTGCCAGCAGCCCAAGACAGTCCGCCTACGAGCAGTACTTC; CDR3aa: CASSPRQSAYEQYF
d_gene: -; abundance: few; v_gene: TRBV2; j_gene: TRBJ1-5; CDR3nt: TGTGCCAGCAGTGATGTGACAGCGCGGCAGCCCCAGCATTTT; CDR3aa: CASSDVTARQPQHF
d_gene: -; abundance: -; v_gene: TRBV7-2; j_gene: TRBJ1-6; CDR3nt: TGTGCCAGCAGCTTAGTCTCGGGGAATAATTCACCCCTCCACTTT; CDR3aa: CASSLVSGNNSPLHF
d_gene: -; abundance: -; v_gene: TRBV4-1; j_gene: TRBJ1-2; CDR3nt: TGCGCCAGCAGCCAACCGGGTGGCTATGGCTACACCTTC; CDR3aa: CASSQPGGYGYTF
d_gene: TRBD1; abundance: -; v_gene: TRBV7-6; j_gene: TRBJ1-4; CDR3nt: TGTGCCAGCAGCTTAGCGCCGGGACAGGGGAACGAAAAACTGTTTTTT; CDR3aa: CASSLAPGQGNEKLFF
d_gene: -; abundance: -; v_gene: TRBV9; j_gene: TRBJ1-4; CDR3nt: TGTGCCAGCAGCGGAGAAGGGGGTCGTCGTGAAAAACTGTTTTTT; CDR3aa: CASSGEGGRREKLFF
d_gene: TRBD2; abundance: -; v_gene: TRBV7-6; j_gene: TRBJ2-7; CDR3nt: TGTGCCAGCAGCTTAGCAGCGGGAGTCTCCTACGAGCAGTACTTC; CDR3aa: CASSLAAGVSYEQYF
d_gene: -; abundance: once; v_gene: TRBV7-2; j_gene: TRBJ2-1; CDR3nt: TGTGCCAGCAGCTTGATGAAGGGGTCCTACAATGAGCAGTTCTTC; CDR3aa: CASSLMKGSYNEQFF
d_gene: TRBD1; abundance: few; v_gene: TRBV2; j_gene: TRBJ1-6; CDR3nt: TGTGCCAGCAGTGAACCCGGGACAGTTAATTCACCCCTCCACTTT; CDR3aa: CASSEPGTVNSPLHF
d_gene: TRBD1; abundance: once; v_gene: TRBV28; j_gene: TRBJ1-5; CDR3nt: TGTGCCAGCAGTTTTTGGGGACAGGAGACTAATCAGCCCCAGCATTTT; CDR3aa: CASSFWGQETNQPQHF
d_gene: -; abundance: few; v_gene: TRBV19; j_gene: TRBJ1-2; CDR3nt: TGTGCCAGTAGTATCTTTTTCACGGACTCTAACTATGGCTACACCTTC; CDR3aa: CASSIFFTDSNYGYTF
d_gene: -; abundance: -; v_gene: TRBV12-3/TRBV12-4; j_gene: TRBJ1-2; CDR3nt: TGTGCCAGCAGTTCGCCAGGGAATGGCTACACCTTC; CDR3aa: CASSSPGNGYTF
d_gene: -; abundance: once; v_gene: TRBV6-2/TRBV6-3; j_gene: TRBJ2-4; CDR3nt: TGTGCCAGCAGTTACCTCCCGGGGATTCAGTACTTC; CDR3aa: CASSYLPGIQYF
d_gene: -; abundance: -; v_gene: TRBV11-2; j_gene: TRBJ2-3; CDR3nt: TGTGCCAGCAGCTTAGATCTGCAGGTATGGAGCACAGATACGCAGTATTTT; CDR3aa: CASSLDLQVWSTDTQYF
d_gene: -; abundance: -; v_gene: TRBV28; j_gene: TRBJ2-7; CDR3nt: TGTGCCAGCAGTTTTCTCCTCTACGAGCAGTACTTC; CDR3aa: CASSFLLYEQYF
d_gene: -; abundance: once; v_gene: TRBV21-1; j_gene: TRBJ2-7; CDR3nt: TGTGCCAGCAGCAAAGAATGTAAGGCTAGCGGGAGGTCCTACGAGCAGTACTTC; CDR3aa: CASSKECKASGRSYEQYF
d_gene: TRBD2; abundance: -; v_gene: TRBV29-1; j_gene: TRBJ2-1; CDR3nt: TGCAGCCAGCGGGAGAGCTCCTACAATGAGCAGTTCTTC; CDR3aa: CSQRESSYNEQFF
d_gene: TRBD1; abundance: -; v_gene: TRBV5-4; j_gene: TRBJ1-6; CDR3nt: TGTGCCAGCAGCCCCGGGACAGGGCCTCCTAATTCACCCCTCCACTTT; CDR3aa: CASSPGTGPPNSPLHF
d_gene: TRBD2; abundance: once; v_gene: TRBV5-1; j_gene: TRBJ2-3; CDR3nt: TGCGCCAGCAGCTTGAGGCTCGGGACTAGTGGCACAGATACGCAGTATTTT; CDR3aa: CASSLRLGTSGTDTQYF
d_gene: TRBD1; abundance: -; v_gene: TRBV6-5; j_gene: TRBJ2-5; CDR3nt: TGTGCCAGCAGTCGCAGGGGGCAAGAGACCCAGTACTTC; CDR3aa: CASSRRGQETQYF
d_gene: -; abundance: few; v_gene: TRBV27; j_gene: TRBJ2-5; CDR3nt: TGTGCCAGCATAACTGGGGCGACAGCCTCTACCTACCAAGAGACCCAGTACTTC; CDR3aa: CASITGATASTYQETQYF
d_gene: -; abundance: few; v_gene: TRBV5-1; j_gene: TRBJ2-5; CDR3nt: TGCGCCAGCACCCGAGACGGGGGAGCCGTGGAGACCCAGTACTTC; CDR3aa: CASTRDGGAVETQYF
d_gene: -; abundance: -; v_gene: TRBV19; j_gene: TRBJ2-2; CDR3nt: TGTGCCAGTAGTATAGTCGCCGGGGAGCTGTTTTTT; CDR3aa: CASSIVAGELFF
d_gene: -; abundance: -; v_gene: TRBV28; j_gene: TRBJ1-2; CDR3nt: TGTGCCACGGGGGGCCATAACTATGGCTACACCTTC; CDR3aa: CATGGHNYGYTF
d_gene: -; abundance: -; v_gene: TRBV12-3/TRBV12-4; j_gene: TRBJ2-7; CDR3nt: TGTGCCAGCAGTTTTAATATCGAGCAGTACTTC; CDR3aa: CASSFNIEQYF
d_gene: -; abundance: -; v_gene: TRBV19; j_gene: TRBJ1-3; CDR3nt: TGTGCCAGTAGTATGTCCTTCGGGTTAGCTGGAAACACCATATATTTT; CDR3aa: CASSMSFGLAGNTIYF
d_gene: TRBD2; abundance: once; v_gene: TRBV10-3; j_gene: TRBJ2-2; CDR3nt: TGTGCCATCAGGGGAGCGGGATTGAACGGGGAGCTGTTTTTT; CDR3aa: CAIRGAGLNGELFF
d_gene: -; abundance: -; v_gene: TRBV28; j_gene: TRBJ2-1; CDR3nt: TGTGCCAGCACCATGGGGCCCCTCAGCTCCTACAATGAGCAGTTCTTC; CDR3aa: CASTMGPLSSYNEQFF
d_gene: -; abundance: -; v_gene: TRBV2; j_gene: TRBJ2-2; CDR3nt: TGTGCCAGCAGTCCTACTACAAACACCGGGGAGCTGTTTTTT; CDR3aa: CASSPTTNTGELFF
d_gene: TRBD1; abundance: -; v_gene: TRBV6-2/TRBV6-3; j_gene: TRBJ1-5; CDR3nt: TGTGCCAGCAGTTACTCGGGACAGGGGGCCCGCCAGCCCCAGCATTTT; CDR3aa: CASSYSGQGARQPQHF
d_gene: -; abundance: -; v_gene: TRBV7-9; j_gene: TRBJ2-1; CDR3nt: TGTGCCAGCAGCTTAGGTGCGGGGCCGATCAATGAGCAGTTCTTC; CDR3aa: CASSLGAGPINEQFF
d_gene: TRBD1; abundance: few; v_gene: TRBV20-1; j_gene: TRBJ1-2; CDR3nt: TGCAGGGCCGGGACAGACTATGGCTACACCTTC; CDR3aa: CRAGTDYGYTF
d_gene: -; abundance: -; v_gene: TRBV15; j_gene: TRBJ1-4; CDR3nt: TGTGCCACCAGCAGGGCAGCGGGAAAACTGTTTTTT; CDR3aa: CATSRAAGKLFF
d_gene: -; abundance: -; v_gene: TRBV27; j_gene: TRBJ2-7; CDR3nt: TGTGCCAGCAGCTCCTTGCCCGCACAGGAGCAGTACTTC; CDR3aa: CASSSLPAQEQYF
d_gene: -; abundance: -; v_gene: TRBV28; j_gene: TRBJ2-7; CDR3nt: TGTGCCAGCAGTGCGGGACAGAGCTACGAGCAGTACTTC; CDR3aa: CASSAGQSYEQYF